These 14 T cell receptor beta chains originate from one sample sequenced in a study of T cell responses to AZD1222 COVID-19 vaccine. Profiling relied on immunoSEQ multiplex PCR, and the TCRdb table lists in-frame clones only, not all of them. This repertoire shows approximately 74,000 clones, over 80% found once; its top ten account for about 3.1%. This specimen was peripheral blood, taken on day 0 of AZD1222 vaccination. These receptors all stem from an adult in good health.

V gene TRBV7-2 combines with J gene TRBJ1-4, with D possibly TRBD1 on 6 matching bases. Germline values: CDR1 SGHTA, CDR2 FQGNSA. The V end was cut by 3 bases, the J end by 6 bases, with 11 bases between. The CDR3 sequence is 14 residues long. CDR3 amino acids: CASSFMGAHEKLFF. In nucleotides, the CDR3 is TGTGCCAGCAGCTTTATGGGGGCGCATGAAAAACTGTTTTTT.

CDR3 DNA sequence: TGTGCCAGCAGTTACGACAGGGTTAATGAGCAGTTCTTC. Protein sequence: CASSYDRVNEQFF. The V gene is TRBV6-2 or TRBV6-3, the J gene TRBJ2-1; 7 positions agree with TRBD1. With 2 bases clipped from V and 7 bases from J, the junction kept 2 bases outside the gene matches. CDR3 length: 13 residues. Germline V gene data show CDR1 as MNHEY and CDR2 as SVGEGT.

The V call is TRBV6-5, the J call TRBJ2-2; unclear D gene. This CDR3 has 15 amino acids. Deletions cut 6 bases from V and 0 bases from J, with 11 bases between. CDR1 MNHEY and CDR2 SVGAGI come from the germline V gene. The CDR3 DNA follows: TGTGCCAGCAGCAGAGCTCTGCCGAACACCGGGGAGCTGTTTTTT. As protein: CASSRALPNTGELFF.

This chain uses TRBV3-1 (or the pseudogene TRBV3-2) with TRBJ2-1; no clear D. The CDR3 extends over 14 amino acids. V dropped 0 bases and J dropped 1 base, with 4 bases sitting between them. Germline CDR1 is LGHDT and CDR2 is YNNKEL (reference sequence). The CDR3 DNA reads as TGTGCCAGCAGCCAAGAAACATCCTACAATGAGCAGTTCTTC. Translated: CASSQETSYNEQFF.

For the CDR3, the DNA is TGTGCCAGCAGCTTGGGCCCCACCGCGGGGGGGCAGTTCTTC. Its translation: CASSLGPTAGGQFF. The rearrangement links TRBV5-5 to TRBJ2-1, with 8 nucleotides matching TRBD2. Germline assignment: CDR1 SGHKS and CDR2 YYEKEE (reference sequence). The ends lost 0 bases at V and 12 bases at J; junction bases unmatched: 8. This CDR3 contains 14 residues.

The chain is built from TRBV19 and TRBJ2-7; 13 bases line up with TRBD2. With V trimmed by 4 bases and J by 10 bases, 7 bases remained unmatched. Per germline, CDR1 LNHDA and CDR2 SQIVND (reference sequence). This CDR3 has 14 residues. For the CDR3, the DNA is TGTGCCAGTAGTAATCCGGGACTAGCGGGGAAACAGTACTTC. This codes for CASSNPGLAGKQYF.

This clone has more than one count but fewer than ten. The chain links TRBV5-8 to TRBJ2-7; TRBD1 aligns across 8 bases. CDR1 and CDR2 (germline): SGHTS, YDEGEE. This CDR3 has 14 residues. Trimming at V came to 3 bases and at J to 4 bases, leaving 6 bases not matched to a gene. CDR3 region: CASSYLTGAYEQYF. CDR3 DNA: TGTGCCAGCAGCTACCTGACAGGGGCGTACGAGCAGTACTTC.

The sample holds one count of this clone. The chain recombines TRBV27 with TRBJ2-5; D is ambiguous. The CDR3 has 14 amino acids. The germline V gene encodes CDR1 MNHEY and CDR2 SMNVEV (reference sequence). Trimming cost V 3 bases and J 5 bases, with 13 bases left between them. CDR3 coding DNA: TGTGCCAGCAGTTTTCTTCATGGATCGGAGACCCAGTACTTC. Translation: CASSFLHGSETQYF.

This clone was found a few times. The genes are TRBV30 and TRBJ1-1, with D unclear. The CDR3 has 13 residues. Germline V CDR1 and CDR2: GTSNPN, SVGIG (reference sequence). With 0 bases removed from V and 1 base from J, the gap between germline ends came to 6 bases. This CDR3 is CAWSVQPNTEAFF. Here the CDR3 DNA reads TGTGCCTGGAGTGTACAGCCGAACACTGAAGCTTTCTTT. Drawing the rest from reference TRBV30 and TRBJ1-1, the complete variable domain is SQTIHQWPATLVQPVGSPLSLECTVEGTSNPNLYWYRQAAGRGLQLLFYSVGIGQISSEVPQNLSASRPQDRQFILSSKKLLLSDSGFYLCAWSVQPNTEAFFGQGTRLTVV.

This clone was seen repeatedly, ten times or more. For the CDR3, the DNA is TGTGCCAGCAGTGAAAGTTTTTTCGGTTTGCCAGCCTCTAACTATGGCTACACCTTC. Protein: CASSESFFGLPASNYGYTF. This chain connects TRBV6-1 to TRBJ1-2; D ambiguous. CDR3 length: 19 amino acids. The V and J ends lost 2 bases and 0 bases respectively, with 22 bases between them. Germline CDR1 MNHNS, CDR2 SASEGT.

V gene TRBV7-9 combines with J gene TRBJ2-7; 10 bases line up with TRBD2. CDR3 length: 14 amino acids. CDR1 SEHNR and CDR2 FQNEAQ come from the germline V gene (reference sequence). With 3 bases clipped from V and 6 bases from J, the junction kept 5 bases outside the gene matches. The CDR3 DNA follows: TGTGCCAGCAGCTTGGCTAGCGGGAGTCGCGAGCAGTACTTC. Translation: CASSLASGSREQYF.

The rearrangement uses TRBV2 and TRBJ1-4, with unresolved D. Germline CDR1 reads SNHLY; CDR2 reads FYNNEI. The length of the CDR3 is 14 residues. V was pared by 1 base and J by 8 bases, with 11 bases between. In nucleotides, the CDR3 is TGTGCCAGCAGTGAAGTGGGGAAAGCGGAAAAACTGTTTTTT. Protein product: CASSEVGKAEKLFF.

This clone appeared a single time. The gene calls are TRBV11-2 and TRBJ1-5; D is uncertain. V lost 5 bases and J 6 bases, leaving 11 bases between the germline ends. Germline V gives CDR1 SGHAT, CDR2 FQNNGV. This CDR3 is 13 amino acids long. The CDR3 loop reads CASSPERGQPQHF. In DNA, the CDR3 is TGTGCCAGCAGCCCAGAGCGGGGTCAGCCCCAGCATTTT.

The rearrangement links TRBV2 to TRBJ1-4; D gene uncertain. Germline V CDR1 and CDR2: SNHLY, FYNNEI. Trimming pared 6 bases from V and 3 bases from J, leaving 8 bases between. The CDR3 totals 13 residues. The CDR3: CASRAAANEKLFF. The CDR3 nucleotides read TGTGCCAGCAGAGCGGCTGCTAATGAAAAACTGTTTTTT. The whole variable domain, remainder taken from reference TRBV2 and TRBJ1-4, is EPEVTQTPSHQVTQMGQEVILRCVPISNHLYFYWYRQILGQKVEFLVSFYNNEISEKSEIFDDQFSVERPDGSNFTLKIRSTKLEDSAMYFCASRAAANEKLFFGSGTQLSVL.